The 20 T cell receptor beta chains reported below all come from one sample, sequenced in a study of blood T cell repertoires in COVID-19. Clones were sequenced by immunoSEQ multiplex PCR, and TCRdb holds only the in-frame ones, with some missing. This sample has 250,000 to 400,000 clones; around 88% occur once, and the top ten carry 1.6%. The sample was peripheral blood. The receptors were gathered from a woman in her 30s with COVID-19, enrolled during active disease.

This clone showed up just a few times. CDR3 coding DNA: TGTGCCAGCAGCGATGAGCTCGGGAACTATGGCTACACCTTC. Amino acid sequence: CASSDELGNYGYTF. The V call is TRBV28, the J call TRBJ1-2; D unclear. V was clipped by 6 bases and J by 2 bases, with 13 bases between them. CDR3 length: 14 amino acids. Germline V gene lookup returns CDR1 MDHEN and CDR2 SYDVKM.

This rearrangement joins TRBV28 to TRBJ2-2; tentative D call: TRBD1 (6 bases). Germline values: CDR1 MDHEN, CDR2 SYDVKM. V was clipped by 5 bases and J by 7 bases, with 17 bases between them. This CDR3 is 15 amino acids long. The CDR3 protein is CASSPRSGAGGELFF. CDR3 DNA sequence: TGTGCCAGCAGTCCCCGGTCAGGGGCGGGCGGGGAGCTGTTTTTT.

The chain has TRBV6-6 and TRBJ1-6; D is undetermined. The V gene's germline CDR1 is MNHNY and CDR2 SVGAGI (reference sequence). V was clipped by 7 bases and J by 7 bases, with 17 bases between them. The CDR3 consists of 15 residues. The CDR3, as DNA: TGTGCCAGCATCGTGGACGATAGAGGGAATTCACCCCTCCACTTT. Translation: CASIVDDRGNSPLHF.

This chain joins TRBV10-3 and TRBJ1-3; no reliable D call. This CDR3 region has 13 residues. CDR1 is ENHRY, CDR2 SYGVKD, per germline. Trimming took off 7 bases at V and 2 bases at J, with 9 bases between the two ends. DNA of the CDR3: TGTGCCATCATTGCCAGTACTGGAAACACCATATATTTT. As protein: CAIIASTGNTIYF.

The chain links TRBV2 to TRBJ2-5; D might be TRBD2 (5 bases). V lost 3 bases, J lost 1 base, and 12 bases lay in between. Germline V gene sequence: CDR1 SNHLY, CDR2 FYNNEI. CDR3 size: 15 residues. As DNA, the CDR3 is TGTGCCAGCAGTGACCCCTTGGGAGTCCAAGAGACCCAGTACTTC. It encodes CASSDPLGVQETQYF.

The J gene is TRBJ1-4, the V gene TRBV9; 7 bases line up with TRBD1. The CDR3 length is 15 residues. V shed 5 bases, J shed 0 bases, and the junction held 4 bases outside the gene matches. From germline, CDR1 is SGDLS and CDR2 YYNGEE. The CDR3 DNA reads as TGTGCCAGCAGACAGGGGATTGCAACTAATGAAAAACTGTTTTTT. Its translation: CASRQGIATNEKLFF.

The chain employs TRBV6-4 and TRBJ1-2; 7 positions agree with TRBD1. From germline, CDR1 is MRHNA and CDR2 SNTAGT. The trim removed 6 bases at V and 0 bases at J, leaving 7 bases unmatched. The CDR3 consists of 15 residues. CDR3 protein: CASRYGTAPNYGYTF. The CDR3 DNA follows: TGTGCCAGCAGATATGGGACAGCTCCTAACTATGGCTACACCTTC.

CDR3 loop: CASSPGGGGYTF. CDR3 nucleotide sequence: TGTGCCAGCAGTCCAGGGGGCGGGGGCTACACCTTC. The chain links TRBV6-5 to TRBJ1-2; 8 bases fit TRBD1. V lost 5 bases and J lost 8; bases outside the gene matches: 4. This CDR3 is 12 amino acids long. Germline V gives CDR1 MNHEY, CDR2 SVGAGI.

This sequence joins TRBV28 and TRBJ1-3, with D unclear. V was pared by 6 bases and J by 2 bases, with 17 bases between. Looked up from germline, CDR1 is MDHEN and CDR2 is SYDVKM. CDR3 size: 16 residues. CDR3 bases: TGTGCCAGCAGCCCAGGCCTTCCGAGTCCTGGAAACACCATATATTTT. As protein: CASSPGLPSPGNTIYF.

The sample holds one count of this clone. The chain joins TRBV7-2 to TRBJ2-4, with TRBD2 matching 7 bases. Germline V CDR1 and CDR2: SGHTA, FQGNSA. The CDR3 spans 13 residues. Trimming removed 5 bases from V and 15 bases from J; junction bases left unmatched: 13. The CDR3 coding sequence is TGTGCCAGCAGCCCAACTAGCCGGGGGGTGGCGTACTTC. Residues: CASSPTSRGVAYF.

This clone is a singleton in its sample. The chain employs TRBV28 and TRBJ1-4, with TRBD1 identical over 7 bases. The CDR3 is 18 residues long. CDR1 is MDHEN and CDR2 is SYDVKM in the germline V gene. V was clipped by 6 bases and J by 0 bases; unmatched bases: 13. CDR3 nucleotide sequence: TGTGCCAGCAGCCCGCCAGGGACAGCGCTCGCAACTAATGAAAAACTGTTTTTT. It specifies CASSPPGTALATNEKLFF.

V usage is TRBV5-1 and J usage is TRBJ2-3; 7 bases line up with TRBD1. Germline assignment: CDR1 SGHRS and CDR2 YFSETQ. V trimming: 4 bases; J trimming: 4 bases; junction bases outside the gene matches: 6. The CDR3 spans 14 residues. CDR3 DNA sequence: TGCGCCAGCAGCATGACAGGGCGTCCAGATACGCAGTATTTT. Translating it yields CASSMTGRPDTQYF.

This sequence joins TRBV5-3 and TRBJ2-7; the match to TRBD1 covers 10 bases. TRBV5-3 is noted as an ORF with a role that remains uncertain. V dropped 7 bases and J dropped 3; count of bases not matched to a gene: 13. The CDR3 has 16 residues. The CDR3 region is CARPKNRDRGVYEQYF. CDR3 in DNA: TGTGCCAGACCCAAAAACCGGGACAGGGGTGTCTACGAGCAGTACTTC.

About this clone: Relative to the germline gene, one junction end is altered; a read error may explain this. The rearrangement joins TRBV3-1 (or the pseudogene TRBV3-2) to TRBJ1-2, with a weak D call TRBD1 (5 bases). This CDR3 comprises 16 residues. The V gene's germline CDR1 is LGHDT and CDR2 YNNKEL (reference sequence). The CDR3 is CASSQGPSGGNDGYTF. In DNA, the CDR3 is TGTGCCAGCAGCCAGGGCCCCTCGGGGGGTAACGATGGCTACACCTTC.

The J gene is TRBJ2-1, the V gene TRBV18; tentatively, D is TRBD1 (5 bases). Per germline, CDR1 KGHSH and CDR2 LQKENI. CDR3 length: 14 residues. The ends were cut back, 2 bases at V and 5 bases at J, with 10 bases in the middle. The DNA of the CDR3 is TGTGCCAGCTCACCAAGTCAGGGCGACAATGAGCAGTTCTTC. It codes for CASSPSQGDNEQFF.

This CDR3 is CSGQRNEKLFF. CDR3 nucleotide sequence: TGCAGCGGTCAGAGGAATGAAAAACTGTTTTTT. The rearrangement links TRBV29-1 to TRBJ1-4; no definite D call. Between the trimmed V and J ends, which lost 7 bases and 5 bases, there was a span of 8 bases. The CDR3 sequence is 11 residues long. The germline V gene has CDR1 SQVTM and CDR2 ANQGSEA.

The rearrangement links TRBV7-2 to TRBJ1-2, with 7 bases matching TRBD1. Germline CDR1 is SGHTA and CDR2 is FQGNSA. The CDR3 is 15 residues long. J was trimmed by 1 base and V by 2 bases; bases with no gene match: 4. CDR3 bases: TGTGCCAGCAGCTTAACAGGGGTAAATAACTATGGCTACACCTTC. Its translation: CASSLTGVNNYGYTF.

This chain joins TRBV20-1 and TRBJ2-1, with D possibly TRBD2 on 7 matching bases. The CDR3 length is 12 residues. CDR1 and CDR2 from the germline V gene are DFQATT and SNEGSKA (reference sequence). The germline V and J ends were trimmed by 3 bases and 9 bases, with 12 bases remaining between them. The CDR3 DNA sequence: TGCAGTGCTAGTAGGGGGGGGGCTGAGCAGTTCTTC. Encoded protein: CSASRGGAEQFF.

This clone appeared a few times. The chain has TRBV18 and TRBJ2-7, with a tentative D call TRBD2 (6 bases). From germline, CDR1 is KGHSH and CDR2 LQKENI. V lost 6 bases and J 4 bases, leaving 10 bases between the germline ends. The CDR3 has 12 amino acids. The CDR3 DNA is TGTGCCAGCTCGCCCGGGGGTTACGAGCAGTACGTC. Amino acid sequence: CASSPGGYEQYV.

This chain links TRBV6-6 with TRBJ1-2; no definite D call. V gave up 10 bases and J gave up 7 bases, with 19 bases separating them. The germline gives CDR1 MNHNY, CDR2 SVGAGI (reference sequence). The CDR3 sequence is 13 residues long. The CDR3 DNA follows: TGTGCCACCGAACGGGTAGGATCGGGTGGCTACACCTTC. It is translated as CATERVGSGGYTF.